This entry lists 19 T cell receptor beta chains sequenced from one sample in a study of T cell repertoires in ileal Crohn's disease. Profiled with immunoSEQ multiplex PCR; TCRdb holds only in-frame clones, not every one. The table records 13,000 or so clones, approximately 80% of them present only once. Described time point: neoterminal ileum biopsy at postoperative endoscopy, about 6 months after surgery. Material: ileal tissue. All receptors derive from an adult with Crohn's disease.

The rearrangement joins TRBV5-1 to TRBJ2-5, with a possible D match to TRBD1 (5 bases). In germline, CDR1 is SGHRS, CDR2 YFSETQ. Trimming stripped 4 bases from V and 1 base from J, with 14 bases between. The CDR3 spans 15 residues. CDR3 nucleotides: TGCGCCAGCAGCCTGACAGCCCGGTCCCAAGAGACCCAGTACTTC. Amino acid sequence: CASSLTARSQETQYF.

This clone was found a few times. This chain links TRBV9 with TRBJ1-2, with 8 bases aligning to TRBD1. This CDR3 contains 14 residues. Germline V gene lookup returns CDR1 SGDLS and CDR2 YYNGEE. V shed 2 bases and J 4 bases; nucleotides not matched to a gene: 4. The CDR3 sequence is CASSVDRGFYGYTF. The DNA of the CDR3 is TGTGCCAGCAGCGTCGACAGGGGTTTCTATGGCTACACCTTC.

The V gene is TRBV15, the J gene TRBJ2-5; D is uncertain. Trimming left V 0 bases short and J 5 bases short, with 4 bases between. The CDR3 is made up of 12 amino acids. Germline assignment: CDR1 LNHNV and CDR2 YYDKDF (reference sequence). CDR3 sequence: CATSRDEETQYF. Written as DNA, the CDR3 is TGTGCCACCAGCAGAGATGAGGAGACCCAGTACTTC.

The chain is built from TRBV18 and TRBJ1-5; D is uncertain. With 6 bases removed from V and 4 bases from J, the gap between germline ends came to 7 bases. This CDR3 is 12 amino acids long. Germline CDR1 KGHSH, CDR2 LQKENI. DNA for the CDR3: TGTGCCAGCTCTCGGGAGAATCAGCCCCAGCATTTT. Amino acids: CASSRENQPQHF.

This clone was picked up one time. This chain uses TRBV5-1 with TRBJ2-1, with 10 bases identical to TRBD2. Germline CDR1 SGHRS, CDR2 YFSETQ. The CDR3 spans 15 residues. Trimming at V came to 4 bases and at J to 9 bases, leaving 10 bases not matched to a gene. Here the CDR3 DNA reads TGCGCCAGCAGCACTAGCGGGATTACGTTCGGTGAGCAGTTCTTC. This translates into CASSTSGITFGEQFF.

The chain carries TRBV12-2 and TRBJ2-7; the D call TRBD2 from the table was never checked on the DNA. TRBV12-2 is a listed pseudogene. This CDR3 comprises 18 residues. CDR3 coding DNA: TGTGCAAGTCGCTTATTTAGGCGGGAGGCACCCAGCTCCTACGAGCAGTACTTC. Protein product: CASRLFRREAPSSYEQYF.

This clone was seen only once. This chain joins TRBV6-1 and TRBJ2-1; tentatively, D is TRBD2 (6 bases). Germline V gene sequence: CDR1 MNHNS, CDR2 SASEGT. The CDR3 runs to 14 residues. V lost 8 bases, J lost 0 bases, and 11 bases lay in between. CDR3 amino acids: CASAAGSSYNEQFF. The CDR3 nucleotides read TGTGCCAGCGCAGCGGGTAGCTCCTACAATGAGCAGTTCTTC.

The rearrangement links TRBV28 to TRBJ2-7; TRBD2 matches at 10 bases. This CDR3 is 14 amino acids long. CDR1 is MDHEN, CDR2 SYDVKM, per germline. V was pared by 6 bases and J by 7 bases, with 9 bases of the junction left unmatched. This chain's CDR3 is CASSPLGLANEQYF. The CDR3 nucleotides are TGTGCCAGCAGCCCGCTGGGACTAGCGAATGAGCAGTACTTC.

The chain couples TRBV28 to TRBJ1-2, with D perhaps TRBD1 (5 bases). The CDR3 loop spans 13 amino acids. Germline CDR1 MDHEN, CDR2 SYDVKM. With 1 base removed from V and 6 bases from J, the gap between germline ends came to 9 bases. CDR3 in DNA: TGTGCCAGCAGTTTATTGTTCAGGGATGGCTACACCTTC. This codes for CASSLLFRDGYTF.

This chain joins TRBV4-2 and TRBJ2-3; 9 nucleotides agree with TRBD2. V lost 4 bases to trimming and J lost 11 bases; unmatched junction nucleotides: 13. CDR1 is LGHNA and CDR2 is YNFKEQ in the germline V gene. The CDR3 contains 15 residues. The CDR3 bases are TGTGCCAGCAGCCCCGGGGATAGCGGGGGACCACGGCAGTATTTT. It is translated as CASSPGDSGGPRQYF.

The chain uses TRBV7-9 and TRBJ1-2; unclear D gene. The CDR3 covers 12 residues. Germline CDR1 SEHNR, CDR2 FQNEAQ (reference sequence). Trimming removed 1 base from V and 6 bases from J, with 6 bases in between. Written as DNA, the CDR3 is TGTGCCAGCAGCTTAGAAGCCCATGGCTACACCTTC. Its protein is CASSLEAHGYTF.

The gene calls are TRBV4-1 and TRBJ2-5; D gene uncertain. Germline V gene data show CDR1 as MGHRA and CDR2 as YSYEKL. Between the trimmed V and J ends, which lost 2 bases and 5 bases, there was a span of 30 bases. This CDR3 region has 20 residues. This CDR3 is CASSQTSPSVSFSDKETQYF. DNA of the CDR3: TGCGCCAGCAGCCAAACCTCCCCGTCCGTCTCGTTTTCAGACAAGGAGACCCAGTACTTC.

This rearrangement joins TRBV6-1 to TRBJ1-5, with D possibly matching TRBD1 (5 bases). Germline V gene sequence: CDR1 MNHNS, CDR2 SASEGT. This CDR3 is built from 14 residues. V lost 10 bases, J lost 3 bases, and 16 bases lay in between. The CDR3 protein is CATREGTDNQPQHF. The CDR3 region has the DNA TGTGCCACCAGAGAAGGGACTGACAATCAGCCCCAGCATTTT.

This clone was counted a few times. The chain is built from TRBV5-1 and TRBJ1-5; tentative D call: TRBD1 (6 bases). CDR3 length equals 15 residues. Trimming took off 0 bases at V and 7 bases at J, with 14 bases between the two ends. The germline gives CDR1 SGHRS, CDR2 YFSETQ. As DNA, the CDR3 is TGCGCCAGCAGCTTGGAGGGGGGGCAACGGCAGCCCCAGCATTTT. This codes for CASSLEGGQRQPQHF.

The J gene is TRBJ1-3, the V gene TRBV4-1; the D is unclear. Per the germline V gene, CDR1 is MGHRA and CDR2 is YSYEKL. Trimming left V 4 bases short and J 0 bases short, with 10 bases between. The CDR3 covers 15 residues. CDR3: CASSRNTGSGNTIYF. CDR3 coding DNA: TGCGCCAGCAGCCGAAACACGGGCTCTGGAAACACCATATATTTT.

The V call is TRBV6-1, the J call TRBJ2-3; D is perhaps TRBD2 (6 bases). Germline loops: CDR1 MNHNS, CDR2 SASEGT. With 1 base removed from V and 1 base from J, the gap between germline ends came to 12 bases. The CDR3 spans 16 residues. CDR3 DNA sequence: TGTGCCAGCAGTGAAGACGGGAGTGAGGGCACAGATACGCAGTATTTT. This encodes CASSEDGSEGTDTQYF.

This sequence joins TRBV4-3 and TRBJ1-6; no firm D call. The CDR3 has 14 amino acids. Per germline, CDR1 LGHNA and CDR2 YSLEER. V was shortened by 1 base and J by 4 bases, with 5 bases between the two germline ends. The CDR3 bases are TGCGCCAGCAGCCAAGGGCATTATAATTCACCCCTCCACTTT. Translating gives CASSQGHYNSPLHF.

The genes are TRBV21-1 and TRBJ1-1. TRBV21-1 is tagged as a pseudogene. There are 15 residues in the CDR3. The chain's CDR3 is CASCSLLGKNTEAFF. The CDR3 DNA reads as TGTGCCAGCTGTTCCCTTCTCGGTAAGAACACTGAAGCTTTCTTT.

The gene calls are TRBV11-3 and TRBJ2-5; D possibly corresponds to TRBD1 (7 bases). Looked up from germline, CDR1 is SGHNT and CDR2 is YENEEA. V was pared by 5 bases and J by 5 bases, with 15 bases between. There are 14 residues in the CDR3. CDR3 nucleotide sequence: TGTGCCAGCAGCCCAGCCAGGGGGGATGAGACCCAGTACTTC. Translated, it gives CASSPARGDETQYF.